This TCR beta chain comes out of a study of CD8 T cells in ankylosing spondylitis. This clonotype was found a few times. Its matching antigen is unknown. TCRdb re-called the 5' RACE reads through MiXCR, storing one row per CDR3 protein. The sample yields some 840,000 distinct CDR3 sequences, about an eighth seen once. Study-wide findings and caveats: Characteristic of ankylosing spondylitis blood, it appeared, was a TCR beta motif comprising fewer than 10 highly homologous variants.

The ends lost 6 bases at V and 7 bases at J; junction bases unmatched: 3. The CDR3 is 11 residues long. CDR1 DFQATT and CDR2 SNEGSKA come from the germline V gene (reference sequence). The TCR comes from a male donor with ankylosing spondylitis. The chain combines TRBV20-1 with TRBJ2-1; 7 bases line up with TRBD2. What was sequenced was blood, either unsorted or a sorted T cell fraction (not recorded which). The CDR3, as DNA: TGCAGTGCCTGGGGGGGGAATGAGCAGTTCTTC. Translated, it gives CSAWGGNEQFF.